Described below is a single TCR beta chain sequence and its context. Its target is unknown. This entry is derived from a study of T cell responses to AZD1222 COVID-19 vaccine. Study context: Recipients boosted at about 4 weeks or about 12 weeks are pooled. General observations from the study: Only a handful of AZD1222 recipients tested seropositive at baseline. Most donors were white British and more were female, and clonal diversity was possibly underestimated. Repertoire sampling occurred only after the peak T cell response.

Germline CDR1 ENHRY, CDR2 SYGVKD. The CDR3 is 11 amino acids. V shed 10 bases and J shed 6 bases, with 12 bases lying between them. Libraries were prepared by immunoSEQ multiplex PCR; TCRdb keeps only in-frame clonotypes and omits some of them. Of over 85,000 clones listed, roughly nine tenths are singletons. The V and J genes are TRBV10-3 and TRBJ1-2, with no clear D. The sequenced sample was peripheral blood, obtained on day 0 of AZD1222 vaccination. The sequence derives from an adult in good health. The CDR3 loop reads CATRLGDGYTF. In DNA form, the CDR3 reads TGTGCCACCCGTCTTGGGGATGGCTACACCTTC.